Each of the 4 T cell receptor beta chains below was sequenced from the same sample in a study of chemoradiotherapy in HPV16-positive cancers. Profiled with immunoSEQ multiplex PCR; TCRdb holds only in-frame clones, not every one. Here the sample spans 3,000 to 5,000 clones, roughly 80% being singletons. The sequencing here drew on tumor tissue, taken from a patient who underwent chemoradiotherapy. The receptors come from a human donor with HPV-associated anogenital cancer.

The chain joins TRBV9 to TRBJ2-3, with TRBD2 identical over 7 bases. Germline V gene sequence: CDR1 SGDLS, CDR2 YYNGEE. V lost 7 bases, J lost 7 bases, and 12 bases stayed unmatched. The CDR3 sequence is 14 residues long. CDR3 loop: CASSVGEGLNTQYF. The CDR3 DNA reads as TGTGCCAGCTCCGTAGGGGAGGGCCTGAATACGCAGTATTTT.

The chain uses TRBV19 and TRBJ2-5; D is unresolved. Trimming removed 3 bases from V and 2 bases from J, with 7 bases in between. Germline V gene data show CDR1 as LNHDA and CDR2 as SQIVND (reference sequence). The CDR3 length is 13 residues. The CDR3 bases are TGTGCCAGTAGTATCGACCGTCAAGAGACCCAGTACTTC. Amino acids: CASSIDRQETQYF.

The V and J genes are TRBV29-1 and TRBJ2-7; D not resolved. Trimming removed 2 bases from V and 0 bases from J, with 11 bases in between. CDR1 and CDR2 from the germline V gene are SQVTM and ANQGSEA. This CDR3 has 14 amino acids. This CDR3 reads CSVERQGISYEQYF. The CDR3 nucleotides read TGCAGCGTTGAACGTCAAGGGATCTCCTACGAGCAGTACTTC.

This clone was observed once. CDR3 nucleotides: TGTGCCAGCAGCCGCGGGGGCCCAAGGGAGACCCAGTACTTC. Amino acids: CASSRGGPRETQYF. This chain connects TRBV7-2 to TRBJ2-5, with a possible D match to TRBD2 (7 bases). Germline CDR1 reads SGHTA; CDR2 reads FQGNSA. Trimming stripped 5 bases from V and 5 bases from J, with 15 bases between. This CDR3 region has 14 residues.